The present entry profiles one T cell receptor (beta chain) with its context. As yet, its antigen is unknown. These data are taken from a study of shared clonotypes between healthy human individuals. Findings and caveats of the study: Across a handful of donors, naive CD4 shared roughly 5%, naive CD8 under 4%, memory CD4 roughly 2.4%, memory CD8 about 0.38%.

CDR3 length equals 15 residues. Germline V gives CDR1 SGHRS, CDR2 YFSETQ. The germline V and J ends were trimmed by 0 bases and 1 base, with 10 bases remaining between them. Generated by immunoSEQ multiplex PCR, the TCRdb table keeps only in-frame clones and is missing some. The sample lists over 95,000 clones, approximately 70% occurring once. Within Nashville, Tennessee resided all donors, each a Caucasian adult. The source material was memory CD8+ T cells sorted from blood. Specified subset: CD45RO+ cells pooled with CCR7-negative TemRA cells. This receptor was identified in a woman in her thirties in good health. The chain has TRBV5-1 and TRBJ1-1; D not certain. In DNA, the CDR3 is TGCGCCAGCAGCTTGGGAAAAGCCTCGAACACTGAAGCTTTCTTT. Translated, it gives CASSLGKASNTEAFF.